This T cell receptor (beta chain) was captured in a study of T cell changes during pregnancy in multiple sclerosis. In germline, CDR1 is SEHNR, CDR2 FQNEAQ (reference sequence). This CDR3 contains 12 residues. V was pared by 11 bases and J by 4 bases, with 7 bases of the junction left unmatched. Sequenced by immunoSEQ multiplex PCR; TCRdb stores in-frame clones only, minus some. The sample holds approximately 28,000 clones, approximately 87% seen once. This receptor was taken from a female donor with multiple sclerosis, enrolled in a pregnancy study. The chain is built from TRBV7-9 and TRBJ1-1; 7 nucleotides line up with TRBD1. Specimen: CD8+ T cells from peripheral blood mononuclear cells, collected after pregnancy. The CDR3 loop is CAGEGGVTEAFF. Written as DNA, the CDR3 is TGTGCCGGGGAAGGGGGCGTCACTGAAGCTTTCTTT.